This T cell receptor (beta chain) was captured by sequencing in a study of a mutant IDH1 vaccine in newly diagnosed glioma. Whole-study context: Vaccinations were initiated 4-6 weeks following radiotherapy alone, or were given together with temozolomide cycles. Study findings and constraints: Top-clonotype changes in peripheral T cells seemed unrelated to pseudoprogression. It was more than 80% of patients that developed vaccine-induced immune responses.

This table comes from immunoSEQ multiplex PCR, and its TCRdb copy is limited to in-frame clones, with some not included. The repertoire holds almost 85,000 clones, with approximately 85% as singletons. Noted time point: week 23, last vaccination. The investigators gave 300 ug of mutant IDH1 20-mer peptide in each vaccine dose, together with topical imiquimod. This clone was seen a few times. Its antigen remains unknown. With 1 base removed from V and 3 bases from J, the gap between germline ends came to 13 bases. Germline V CDR1 and CDR2: MGHRA, YSYEKL. The CDR3 has 16 amino acids. This receptor was identified in a man aged 30 to 45 with glioma. Some clones in this sample may be carry-over from other donors' samples. The sample was PBMCs, taken from a glioma patient whose treatment included an IDH1 peptide vaccine. The chain couples TRBV4-1 to TRBJ1-5, with D tentatively TRBD1 (6 bases). The CDR3 DNA reads TGCGCCAGCAGCCAAGGAGGACAGACTACCAATCAGCCCCAGCATTTT. Protein product: CASSQGGQTTNQPQHF.